This note documents a single TCR beta chain sequence. The CDR3 is 14 amino acids. Germline V CDR1 and CDR2: LNHDA, SQIVND (reference sequence). Trimming removed 7 bases from V and 1 base from J, with 13 bases in between. Methods used by the authors: Amplifying reference gene primers gave estimates of nucleated cell counts. TCRdb's copy holds only in-frame clones and misses some; the assay was immunoSEQ multiplex PCR. V, J and clone size derive from that table, while D and trimming were established from the DNA sequence. This sample has about 240,000 clones; around four fifths occur once, and the top ten carry 9.5% to 15%. The data belong to a study of blood T cell repertoires in COVID-19. For the study at large: The United States, Italy and Spain provided the acute and convalescent COVID-19 samples. From T cells, B-cell-depleted T cells, or PBMCs came the material, which was cDNA or gDNA.

Sequencing was performed on peripheral blood. The sequence was obtained from a woman aged 55-70 years with active or convalescent COVID-19. The V gene is TRBV19, the J gene TRBJ1-1; no firm D call. The CDR3 DNA follows: TGTGCCAGTAACCCCTCCAGTGCGAACACTGAAGCTTTCTTT. As protein: CASNPSSANTEAFF.